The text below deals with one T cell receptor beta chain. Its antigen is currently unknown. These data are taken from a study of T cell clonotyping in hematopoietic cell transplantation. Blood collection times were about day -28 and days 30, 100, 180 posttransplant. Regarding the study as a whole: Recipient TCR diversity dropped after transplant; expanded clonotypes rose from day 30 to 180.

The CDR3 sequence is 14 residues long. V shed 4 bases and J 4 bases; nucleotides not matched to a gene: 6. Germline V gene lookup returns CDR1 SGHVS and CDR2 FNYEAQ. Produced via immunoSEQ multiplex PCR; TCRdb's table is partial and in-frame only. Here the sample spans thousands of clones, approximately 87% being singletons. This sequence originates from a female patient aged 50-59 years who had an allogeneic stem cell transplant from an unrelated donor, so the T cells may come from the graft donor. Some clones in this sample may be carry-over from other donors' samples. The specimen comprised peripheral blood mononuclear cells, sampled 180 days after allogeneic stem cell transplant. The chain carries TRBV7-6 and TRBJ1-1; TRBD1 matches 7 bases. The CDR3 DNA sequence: TGTGCCAGCAGCTCCAAACAGGGGTTCACTGAAGCTTTCTTT. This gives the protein CASSSKQGFTEAFF.